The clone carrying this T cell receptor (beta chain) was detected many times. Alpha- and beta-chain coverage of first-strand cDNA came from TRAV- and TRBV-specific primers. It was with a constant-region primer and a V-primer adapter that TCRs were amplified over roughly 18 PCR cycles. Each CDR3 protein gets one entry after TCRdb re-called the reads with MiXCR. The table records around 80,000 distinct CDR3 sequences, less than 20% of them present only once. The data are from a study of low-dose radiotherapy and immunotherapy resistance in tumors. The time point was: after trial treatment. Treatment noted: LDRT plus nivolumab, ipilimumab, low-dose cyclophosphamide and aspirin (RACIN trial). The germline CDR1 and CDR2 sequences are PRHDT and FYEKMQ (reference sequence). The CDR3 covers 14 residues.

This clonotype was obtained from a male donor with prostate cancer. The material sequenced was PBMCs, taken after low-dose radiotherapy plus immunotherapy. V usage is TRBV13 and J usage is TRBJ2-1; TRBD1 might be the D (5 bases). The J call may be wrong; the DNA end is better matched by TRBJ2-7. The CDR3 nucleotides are TGTGCCAGCAGTTTTGCAGGGCACTCCTACGAGCAGTACTTC. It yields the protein CASSFAGHSYEQYF.